This record looks at one T cell receptor (beta chain) sequence and its context. These data are taken from a study of glioma-infiltrating T cells after dendritic cell vaccination. Stated time point: after dendritic cell vaccination, including at tumor progression/relapse. CDR1 is SGHTA and CDR2 is FQGNSA in the germline V gene. The germline V and J ends were trimmed by 5 bases and 0 bases, with 17 bases remaining between them. This CDR3 spans 16 amino acids. Assay: immunoSEQ multiplex PCR; the TCRdb copy retains only in-frame clones and omits some. The profile shows tens of thousands of clones, around nine tenths of them singletons.

Sequenced here: blood, sampled after dendritic cell vaccination. The sequence derives from a human donor with glioblastoma. The chain recombines TRBV7-2 with TRBJ2-7; weak D call: TRBD2 (5 bases). The CDR3 sequence: CASSAGSVKLSYEQYF. CDR3 sequence (DNA): TGTGCCAGCAGCGCGGGTAGCGTAAAACTCTCCTACGAGCAGTACTTC. The full variable domain, rest sourced from reference TRBV7-2 and TRBJ2-7, is GAGVSQSPSNKVTEKGKDVELRCDPISGHTALYWYRQSLGQGLEFLIYFQGNSAPDKSGLPSDRFSAERTGGSVSTLTIQRTQQEDSAVYLCASSAGSVKLSYEQYFGPGTRLTVT.